This T cell receptor (beta chain) was identified in a study of blood T cell repertoires in COVID-19. Across the study: There were acute and convalescent COVID-19 samples, and they came from the United States, Italy and Spain.

The CDR3 runs to 13 residues. CDR1 and CDR2 (germline): MNHEY, SVGAGI. V was clipped by 6 bases and J by 4 bases, with 10 bases between them. Authors' processing steps: Counts of nucleated cells, estimated from reference gene primer amplification, were obtained. Produced via immunoSEQ multiplex PCR; TCRdb's table is partial and in-frame only. The V and J calls and the clone size are those of that table, but D and trimming were determined from the DNA. The sample lists under 350,000 clones, 65% to 90% occurring once. Clinical history reported by participants formed the basis on which cohorts were assigned.

The TCR originated in a woman aged 35 to 49 with acute COVID-19. V usage is TRBV6-5 and J usage is TRBJ1-3; the D is unclear. The sample was PBMCs or T cells enriched from blood (not recorded which). DNA of the CDR3: TGTGCCAGCAGCTCTCTACTAGGAAACACCATATATTTT. Residues: CASSSLLGNTIYF.